The subject of this entry is one T cell receptor (beta chain). No antigen is known for it. This specimen belongs to a study of cytomegalovirus exposure and HLA in healthy donors. General observations from the study: Across all donors, roughly uniform sequencing depth was an assumption of the presence/absence analyses. TCR beta V- and J-gene trimming, according to a later analysis, was linked to a missense DCLRE1C variant. The number of N-insertions in an Asian-associated ancestry cluster was reportedly below the approximately 700-donor mean in a later analysis. Most TCR sequences were seen very rarely across donors, but some public TCRs occurred in many.

Germline loops: CDR1 MNHEY, CDR2 SVGAGI. The CDR3 totals 14 residues. Trimming took off 0 bases at V and 7 bases at J, with 10 bases between the two ends. The PCR used 60 Vbeta and 13 Jbeta primers. The assay was immunoSEQ multiplex PCR, and TCRdb's table has in-frame clones only and misses some. The sample has approximately 160,000 clones, approximately 77% seen once. What was sequenced was PBMCs. The receptor's source is a male donor in good health and CMV-seropositive. The V and J genes are TRBV6-5 and TRBJ2-1; D unclear. The chain's CDR3 is CASSYSWSSNEQFF. CDR3 DNA sequence: TGTGCCAGCAGTTACTCGTGGTCCAGTAATGAGCAGTTCTTC.